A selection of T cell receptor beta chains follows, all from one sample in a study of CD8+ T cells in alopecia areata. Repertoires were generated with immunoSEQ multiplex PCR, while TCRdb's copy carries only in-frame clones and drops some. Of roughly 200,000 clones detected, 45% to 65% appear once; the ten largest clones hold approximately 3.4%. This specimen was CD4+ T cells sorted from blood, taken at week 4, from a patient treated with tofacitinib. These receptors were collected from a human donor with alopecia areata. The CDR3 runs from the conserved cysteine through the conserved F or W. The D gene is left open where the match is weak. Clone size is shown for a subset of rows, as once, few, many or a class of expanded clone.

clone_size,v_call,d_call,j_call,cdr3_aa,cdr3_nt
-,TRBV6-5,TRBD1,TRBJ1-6,CASSINRGSPLHF,TGTGCCAGCAGTATCAACAGGGGGTCACCCCTCCACTTT
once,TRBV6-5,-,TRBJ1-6,CASRTTEGYNSPLHF,TGTGCCAGCAGAACGACCGAGGGTTATAATTCACCCCTCCACTTT
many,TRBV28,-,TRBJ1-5,CASSPLQRGRRLYSNQPQHF,TGTGCCAGCAGTCCTCTCCAACGGGGGCGCCGCCTCTATAGCAATCAGCCCCAGCATTTT
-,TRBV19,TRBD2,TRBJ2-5,CASSARGGGETQYF,TGTGCCAGTAGTGCCCGGGGCGGGGGAGAGACCCAGTACTTC
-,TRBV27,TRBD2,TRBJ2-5,CASSLRWTSGGQETQYF,TGTGCCAGCAGTTTACGTTGGACTAGCGGGGGCCAAGAGACCCAGTACTTC
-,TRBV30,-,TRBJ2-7,CAGRLRRSSYEQYF,TGTGCCGGGCGTCTGAGGAGGAGCTCCTACGAGCAGTACTTC
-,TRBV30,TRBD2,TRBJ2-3,CAWSLGAAGGLVSTQYF,TGTGCCTGGAGTCTAGGGGCAGCGGGGGGGCTCGTCAGTACGCAGTATTTT
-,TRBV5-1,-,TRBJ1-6,CASSDRGDGNSPLHF,TGCGCCAGCAGCGACCGGGGGGACGGGAATTCACCCCTCCACTTT
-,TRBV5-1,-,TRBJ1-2,CASSPTDNYGYTF,TGCGCCAGCAGTCCAACCGATAACTATGGCTACACCTTC
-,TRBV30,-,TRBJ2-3,CAWSVQGAGFTDTQYF,TGTGCCTGGAGTGTACAAGGGGCAGGGTTCACAGATACGCAGTATTTT
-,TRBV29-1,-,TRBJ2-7,CSVGTGEPYEQYF,TGCAGCGTTGGTACCGGGGAACCCTACGAGCAGTACTTC
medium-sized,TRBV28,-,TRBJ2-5,CASSFGRVETQYF,TGTGCCAGCAGTTTTGGCAGGGTCGAGACCCAGTACTTC
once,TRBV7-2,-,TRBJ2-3,CASSLAGHPTDTQYF,TGTGCCAGCAGCTTAGCGGGACATCCCACAGATACGCAGTATTTT
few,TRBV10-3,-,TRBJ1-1,CATQEDSLNTEAFF,TGTGCCACGCAAGAGGACAGTTTGAACACTGAAGCTTTCTTT
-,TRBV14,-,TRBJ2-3,CASSQGSLTGEQYF,TGTGCCAGCAGCCAGGGAAGTCTTACCGGGGAGCAGTATTTT
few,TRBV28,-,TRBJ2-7,CASSPRVRLLYEQYF,TGTGCCAGCAGTCCCAGGGTTCGGCTTCTCTACGAGCAGTACTTC
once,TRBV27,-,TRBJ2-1,CASSLGGWSSYNEQFF,TGTGCCAGCAGTTTAGGGGGGTGGAGCTCCTACAATGAGCAGTTCTTC
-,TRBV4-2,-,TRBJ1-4,CASSHAQGITNEKLFF,TGTGCCAGCAGCCACGCCCAGGGTATAACTAATGAAAAACTGTTTTTT
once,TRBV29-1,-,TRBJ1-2,CSVEVAGDYGYTF,TGCAGCGTTGAAGTGGCAGGCGACTATGGCTACACCTTC
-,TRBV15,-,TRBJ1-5,CATSRPSGQPQHF,TGTGCCACCAGCAGACCTTCGGGGCAGCCCCAGCATTTT
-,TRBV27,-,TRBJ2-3,CASSPGGEDTQYF,TGTGCCAGCAGCCCAGGGGGGGAAGATACGCAGTATTTT
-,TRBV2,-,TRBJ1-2,CASSAEGYGYTF,TGTGCCAGCAGTGCGGAAGGTTATGGCTACACCTTC
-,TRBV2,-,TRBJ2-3,CASSEQGSTDTQYF,TGTGCCAGCAGTGAACAAGGGAGCACAGATACGCAGTATTTT
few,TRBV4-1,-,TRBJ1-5,CASSQPRGAQHF,TGCGCCAGCAGCCAACCCCGGGGGGCCCAGCATTTT
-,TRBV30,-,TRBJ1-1,CAWRLRVSTEAFF,TGTGCCTGGAGGCTTAGGGTTAGCACTGAAGCTTTCTTT
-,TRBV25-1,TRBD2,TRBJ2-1,CASMRGLAGGSGEQFF,TGTGCCAGCATGAGAGGACTAGCGGGGGGGTCGGGTGAGCAGTTCTTC
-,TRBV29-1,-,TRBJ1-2,CSVVGKGGVEGYTF,TGCAGCGTTGTCGGAAAAGGGGGGGTTGAGGGCTACACCTTC
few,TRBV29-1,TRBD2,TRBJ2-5,CSVVTSGSGTQYF,TGCAGCGTTGTTACTAGCGGGTCGGGGACCCAGTACTTC
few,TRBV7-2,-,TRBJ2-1,CASSLGASIHQFF,TGTGCCAGCAGCTTGGGGGCCTCCATTCATCAGTTCTTC
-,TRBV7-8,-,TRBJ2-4,CASSPSLGTNIQYF,TGTGCCAGCAGCCCCTCACTGGGAACAAACATTCAGTACTTC
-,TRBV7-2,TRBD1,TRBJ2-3,CASSFRGQVTDTQFF,TGTGCCAGCAGCTTTCGGGGACAGGTCACAGATACGCAGTTTTTT
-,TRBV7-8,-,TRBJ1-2,CASSFTSEIYGYTF,TGTGCCAGCAGCTTTACTTCCGAGATCTATGGCTACACCTTC
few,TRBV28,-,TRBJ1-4,CASTPSDTTNEKLFF,TGTGCCAGCACACCGAGCGATACAACTAATGAAAAACTGTTTTTT
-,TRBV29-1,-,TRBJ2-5,CSADPRVGPLGETQYF,TGCAGCGCTGACCCCAGGGTAGGCCCCCTGGGAGAGACCCAGTACTTC
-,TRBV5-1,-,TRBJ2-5,CASSSQGLQETQYF,TGCGCCAGCAGCTCCCAAGGACTCCAAGAGACCCAGTACTTC
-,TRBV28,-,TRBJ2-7,CASSLTTTFDTVGQYF,TGTGCCAGCAGTCTCACAACTACCTTTGACACCGTCGGGCAGTACTTC
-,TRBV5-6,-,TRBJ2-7,CASSLWGTPSEQYF,TGTGCCAGCAGCTTGTGGGGCACCCCTTCCGAGCAGTACTTC
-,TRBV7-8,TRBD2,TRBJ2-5,CASSQGLAGGEETQYF,TGTGCCAGCAGCCAAGGACTAGCGGGGGGAGAAGAGACCCAGTACTTC
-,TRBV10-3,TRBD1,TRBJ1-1,CAIRGGQAMNTEAFF,TGTGCCATCAGGGGGGGACAGGCTATGAACACTGAAGCTTTCTTT
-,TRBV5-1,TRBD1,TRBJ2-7,CASSRAGTGNEQYF,TGCGCCAGCAGCAGGGCCGGGACAGGGAACGAGCAGTACTTC
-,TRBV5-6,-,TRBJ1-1,CASSRNGQTNTEAFF,TGTGCCAGCAGCCGCAACGGCCAGACGAACACTGAAGCTTTCTTT
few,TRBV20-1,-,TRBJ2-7,CSARGGYEQYF,TGCAGTGCTAGAGGGGGCTACGAGCAGTACTTC
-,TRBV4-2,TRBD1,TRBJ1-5,CASSQKTGTGSNQPQHF,TGTGCCAGCAGCCAAAAGACCGGGACAGGGAGCAATCAGCCCCAGCATTTT
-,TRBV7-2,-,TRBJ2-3,CASSLVVGAESTDTQYF,TGTGCCAGCAGCTTAGTAGTAGGGGCAGAGAGCACAGATACGCAGTATTTT
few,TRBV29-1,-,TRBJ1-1,CSGRPVGMNTEAFF,TGCAGCGGCCGACCAGTAGGTATGAACACTGAAGCTTTCTTT
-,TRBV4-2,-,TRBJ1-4,CASSRRAIANEKLFF,TGTGCCAGCAGCCGTAGGGCGATAGCTAATGAAAAACTGTTTTTT
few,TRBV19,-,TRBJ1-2,CASSSLRVSLTLPGYTF,TGTGCCAGTAGCTCCCTCCGGGTTTCACTTACCCTTCCTGGCTACACCTTC
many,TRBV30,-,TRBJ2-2,CAWTANTGELFF,TGTGCCTGGACCGCGAACACCGGGGAGCTGTTTTTT
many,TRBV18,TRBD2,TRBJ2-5,CASSPTGTSVQGETQYF,TGTGCCAGCTCACCAACCGGGACTAGCGTACAAGGAGAGACCCAGTACTTC
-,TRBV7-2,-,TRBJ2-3,CASSLGLGTDTQYF,TGTGCCAGCAGCTTAGGACTCGGCACAGATACGCAGTATTTT
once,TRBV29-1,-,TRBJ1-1,CSVVYFRETAEAFF,TGCAGCGTTGTGTACTTCAGGGAAACGGCTGAAGCTTTCTTT
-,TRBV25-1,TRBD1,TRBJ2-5,CASSRDRTDQETQYF,TGTGCCAGCAGCCGGGACAGGACGGACCAAGAGACCCAGTACTTC
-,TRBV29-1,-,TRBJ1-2,CSGRALRGGYGYTF,TGCAGCGGTAGGGCCCTCAGGGGTGGCTATGGCTACACCTTC
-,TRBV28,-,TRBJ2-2,CASSFRSRRELFF,TGTGCCAGCAGTTTTAGGTCCAGACGGGAGCTGTTTTTT
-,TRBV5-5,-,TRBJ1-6,CASSARGHILHF,TGTGCCAGCAGCGCCCGCGGACATATTCTCCACTTT
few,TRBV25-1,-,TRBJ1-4,CASSEHGATNEKLFF,TGTGCCAGCAGTGAGCACGGAGCAACTAATGAAAAACTGTTTTTT
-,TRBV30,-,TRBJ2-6,CAWSRRASGANVLTF,TGTGCCTGGAGCCGACGGGCCTCTGGGGCCAACGTCCTGACTTTC